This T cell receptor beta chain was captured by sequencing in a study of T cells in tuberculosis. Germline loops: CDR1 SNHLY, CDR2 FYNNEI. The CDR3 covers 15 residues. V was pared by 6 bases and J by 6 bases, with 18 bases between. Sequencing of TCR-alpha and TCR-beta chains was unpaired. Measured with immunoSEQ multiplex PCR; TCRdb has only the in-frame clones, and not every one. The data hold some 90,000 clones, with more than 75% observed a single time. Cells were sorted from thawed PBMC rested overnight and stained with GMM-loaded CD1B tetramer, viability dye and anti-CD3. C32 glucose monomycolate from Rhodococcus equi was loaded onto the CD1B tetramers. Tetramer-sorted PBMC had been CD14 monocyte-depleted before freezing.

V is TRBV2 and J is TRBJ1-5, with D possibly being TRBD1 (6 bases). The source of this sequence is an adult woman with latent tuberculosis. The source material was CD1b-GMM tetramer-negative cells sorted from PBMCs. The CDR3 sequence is CASSRNRELGQPQHF. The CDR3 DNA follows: TGTGCCAGCAGCCGTAACAGGGAGTTGGGTCAGCCCCAGCATTTT.